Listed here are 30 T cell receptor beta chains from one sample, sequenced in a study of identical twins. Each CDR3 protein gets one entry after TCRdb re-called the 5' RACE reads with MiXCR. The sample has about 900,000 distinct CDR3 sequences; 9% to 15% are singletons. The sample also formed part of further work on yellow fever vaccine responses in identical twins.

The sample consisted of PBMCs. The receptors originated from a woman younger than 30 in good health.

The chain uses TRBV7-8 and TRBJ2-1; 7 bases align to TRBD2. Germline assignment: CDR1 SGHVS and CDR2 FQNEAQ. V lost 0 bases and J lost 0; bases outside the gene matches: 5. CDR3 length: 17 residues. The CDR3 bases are TGTGCCAGCAGCTTAGCGTCTAGCGGAAGCTCCTACAATGAGCAGTTCTTC. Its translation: CASSLASSGSSYNEQFF.

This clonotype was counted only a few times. The CDR3 region has the DNA TGTGCCAGCAGTGATTGGAGGGTTGGGCAGTTCTTC. Translated: CASSDWRVGQFF. This chain links TRBV6-1 with TRBJ2-1; a possible D gene is TRBD2 (6 bases). The CDR3 is 12 amino acids. V was shortened by 3 bases and J by 12 bases, with 12 bases between the two germline ends. Germline CDR1 reads MNHNS; CDR2 reads SASEGT.

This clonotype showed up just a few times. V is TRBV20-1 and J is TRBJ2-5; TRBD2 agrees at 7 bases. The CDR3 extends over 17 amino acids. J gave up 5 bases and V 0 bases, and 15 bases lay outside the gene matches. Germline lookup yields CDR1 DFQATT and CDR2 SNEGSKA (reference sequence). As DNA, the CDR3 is TGCAGTGCTAGAGATCGGGCCCTGGCGGGAGAATGGGAGACCCAGTACTTC. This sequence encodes CSARDRALAGEWETQYF.

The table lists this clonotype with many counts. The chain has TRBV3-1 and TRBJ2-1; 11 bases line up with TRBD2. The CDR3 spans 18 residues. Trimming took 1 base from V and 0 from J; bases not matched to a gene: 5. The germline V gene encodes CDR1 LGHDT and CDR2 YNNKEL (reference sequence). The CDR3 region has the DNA TGTGCCAGCAGCCAAGGGCTAGCGGGGGGCAGCTCCTACAATGAGCAGTTCTTC. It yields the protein CASSQGLAGGSSYNEQFF.

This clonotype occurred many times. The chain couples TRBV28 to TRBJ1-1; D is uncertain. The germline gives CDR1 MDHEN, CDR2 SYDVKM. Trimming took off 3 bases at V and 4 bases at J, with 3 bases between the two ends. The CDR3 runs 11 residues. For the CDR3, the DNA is TGTGCCAGCAGTTTCCGCACTGAAGCTTTCTTT. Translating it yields CASSFRTEAFF.

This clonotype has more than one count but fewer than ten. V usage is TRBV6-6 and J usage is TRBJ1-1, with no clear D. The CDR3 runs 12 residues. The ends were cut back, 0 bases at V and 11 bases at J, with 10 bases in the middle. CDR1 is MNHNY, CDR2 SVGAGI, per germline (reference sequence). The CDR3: CASSYSKSGAFF. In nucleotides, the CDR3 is TGTGCCAGCAGTTACTCGAAGTCGGGGGCTTTCTTT.

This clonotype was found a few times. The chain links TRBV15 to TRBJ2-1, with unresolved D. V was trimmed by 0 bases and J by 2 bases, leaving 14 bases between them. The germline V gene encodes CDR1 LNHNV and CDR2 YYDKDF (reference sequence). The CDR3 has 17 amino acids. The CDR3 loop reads CATSRDSPSWAYNEQFF. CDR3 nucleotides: TGTGCCACCAGCAGAGATAGTCCTTCCTGGGCCTACAATGAGCAGTTCTTC.

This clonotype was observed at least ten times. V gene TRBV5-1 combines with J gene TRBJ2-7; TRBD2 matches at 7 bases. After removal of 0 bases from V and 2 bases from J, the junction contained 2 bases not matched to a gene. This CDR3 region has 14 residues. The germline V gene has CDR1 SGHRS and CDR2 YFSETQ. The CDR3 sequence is CASSLVGGTYEQYV. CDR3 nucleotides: TGCGCCAGCAGCTTGGTCGGGGGGACCTACGAGCAGTACGTC.

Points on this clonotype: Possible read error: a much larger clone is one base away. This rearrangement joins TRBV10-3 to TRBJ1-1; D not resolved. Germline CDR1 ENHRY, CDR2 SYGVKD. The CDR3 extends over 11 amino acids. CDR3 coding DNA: TGTCCCATGGGCGACGGCACTGAAGCTTTCTTT. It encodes CPMGDGTEAFF.

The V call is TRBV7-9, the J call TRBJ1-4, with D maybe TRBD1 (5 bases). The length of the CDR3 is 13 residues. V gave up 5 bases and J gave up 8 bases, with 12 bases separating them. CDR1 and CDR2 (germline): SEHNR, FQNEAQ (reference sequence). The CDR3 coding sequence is TGTGCCAGCAGCGTGGGACCTCGGGAAAAACTGTTTTTT. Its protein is CASSVGPREKLFF.

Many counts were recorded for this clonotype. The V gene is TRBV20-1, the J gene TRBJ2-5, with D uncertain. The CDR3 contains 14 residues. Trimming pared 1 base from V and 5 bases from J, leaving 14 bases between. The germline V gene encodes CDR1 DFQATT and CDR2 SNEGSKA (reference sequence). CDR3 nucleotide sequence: TGCAGTGCTAGAGCCTCGGGTTTTGGGGAGACCCAGTACTTC. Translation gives CSARASGFGETQYF.

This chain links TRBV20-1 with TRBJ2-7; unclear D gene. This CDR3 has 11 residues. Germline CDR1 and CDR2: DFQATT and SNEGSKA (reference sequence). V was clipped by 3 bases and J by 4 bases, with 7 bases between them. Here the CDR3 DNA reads TGCAGTGCTAGGGCAGATTACGAGCAGTACTTC. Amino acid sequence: CSARADYEQYF.

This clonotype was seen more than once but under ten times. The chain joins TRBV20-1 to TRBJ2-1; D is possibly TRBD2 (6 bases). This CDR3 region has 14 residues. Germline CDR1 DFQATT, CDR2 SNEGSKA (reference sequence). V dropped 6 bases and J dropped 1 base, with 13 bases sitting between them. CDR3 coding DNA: TGCAGTGCGTCCCGGGAGACGTCCTACAATGAGCAGTTCTTC. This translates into CSASRETSYNEQFF.

In DNA, the CDR3 is TGTGCCATCAGTGAGTCGACTAGCGGGAGGCCGAGCTCCTACAATGAGCAGTTCTTC. Translated, it gives CAISESTSGRPSSYNEQFF. The genes are TRBV10-3 and TRBJ2-1; 13 positions agree with TRBD2. CDR3 size: 19 residues. After removal of 0 bases from V and 0 bases from J, the junction contained 5 bases not matched to a gene. Germline values: CDR1 ENHRY, CDR2 SYGVKD.

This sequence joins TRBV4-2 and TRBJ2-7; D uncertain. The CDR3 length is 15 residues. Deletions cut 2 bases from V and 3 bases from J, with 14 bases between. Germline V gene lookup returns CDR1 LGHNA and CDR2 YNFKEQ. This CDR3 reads CASSQSQDKVYEQYF. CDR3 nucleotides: TGTGCCAGCAGCCAATCCCAAGATAAAGTCTACGAGCAGTACTTC.

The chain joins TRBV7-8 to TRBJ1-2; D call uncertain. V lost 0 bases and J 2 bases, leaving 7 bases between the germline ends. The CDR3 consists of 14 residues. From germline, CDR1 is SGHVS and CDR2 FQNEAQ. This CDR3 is CASSLADANYGYTF. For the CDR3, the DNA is TGTGCCAGCAGCTTAGCGGACGCAAACTATGGCTACACCTTC.

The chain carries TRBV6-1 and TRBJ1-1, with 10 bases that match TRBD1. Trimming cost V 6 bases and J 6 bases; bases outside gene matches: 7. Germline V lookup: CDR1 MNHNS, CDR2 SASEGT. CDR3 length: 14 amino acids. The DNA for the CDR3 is TGTGCCAGCAGGCGGGACAGGGGTGGCTCTGAAGCTTTCTTT. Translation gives CASRRDRGGSEAFF.

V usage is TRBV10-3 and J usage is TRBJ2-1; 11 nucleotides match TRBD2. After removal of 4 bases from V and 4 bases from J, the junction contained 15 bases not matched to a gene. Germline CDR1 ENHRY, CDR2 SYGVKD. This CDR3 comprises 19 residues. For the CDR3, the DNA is TGTGCCATCAGTGCCCCGGGACTGGGGACTAGCGGAGTATACAATGAGCAGTTCTTC. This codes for CAISAPGLGTSGVYNEQFF.

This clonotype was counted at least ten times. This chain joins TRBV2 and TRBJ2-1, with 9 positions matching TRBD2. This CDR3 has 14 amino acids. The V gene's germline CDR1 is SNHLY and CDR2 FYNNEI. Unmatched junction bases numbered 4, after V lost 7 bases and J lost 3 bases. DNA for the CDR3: TGTGCCAGCAAAGGTAGCGGGGGCTACAATGAGCAGTTCTTC. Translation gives CASKGSGGYNEQFF.

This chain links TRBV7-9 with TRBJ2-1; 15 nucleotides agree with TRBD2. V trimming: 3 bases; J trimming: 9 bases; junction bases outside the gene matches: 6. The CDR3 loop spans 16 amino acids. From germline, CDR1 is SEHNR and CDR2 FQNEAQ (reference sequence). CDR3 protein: CASSFAGLAGGGEQFF. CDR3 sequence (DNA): TGTGCCAGCAGCTTCGCCGGACTAGCGGGAGGGGGTGAGCAGTTCTTC.

As DNA, the CDR3 is TGCAGCGTTCCGCAGTCCACTGAAGCTTTCTTT. It yields the protein CSVPQSTEAFF. The genes are TRBV29-1 and TRBJ1-1; D ambiguous. This CDR3 has 11 residues. Germline V CDR1 and CDR2: SQVTM, ANQGSEA. The germline V and J ends were trimmed by 5 bases and 4 bases, with 8 bases remaining between them.

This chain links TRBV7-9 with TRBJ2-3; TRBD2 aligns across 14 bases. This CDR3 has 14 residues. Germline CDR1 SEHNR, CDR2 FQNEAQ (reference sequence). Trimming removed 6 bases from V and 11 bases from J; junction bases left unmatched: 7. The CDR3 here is CASSTGTSGSLQYF. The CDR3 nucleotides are TGTGCCAGCAGTACCGGGACTAGCGGGAGTTTGCAGTATTTT.

The CDR3 coding sequence is TGTGCCAGTACCCGGGGGACAGGGTACGAGCAGTACTTC. Amino acid sequence: CASTRGTGYEQYF. The V gene is TRBV19, the J gene TRBJ2-7, with TRBD1 identical over 9 bases. Looked up from germline, CDR1 is LNHDA and CDR2 is SQIVND (reference sequence). V lost 7 bases to trimming and J lost 4 bases; unmatched junction nucleotides: 5. There are 13 residues in the CDR3. Full variable domain (rest looked up from reference TRBV19 and TRBJ2-7): DGGITQSPKYLFRKEGQNVTLSCEQNLNHDAMYWYRQDPGQGLRLIYYSQIVNDFQKGDIAEGYSVSREKKESFPLTVTSAQKNPTAFYLCASTRGTGYEQYFGPGTRLTVT.

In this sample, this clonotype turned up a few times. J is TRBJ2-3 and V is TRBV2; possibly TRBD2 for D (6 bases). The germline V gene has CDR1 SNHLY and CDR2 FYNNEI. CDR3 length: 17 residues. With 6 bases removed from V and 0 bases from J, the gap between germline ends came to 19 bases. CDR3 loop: CASSPGRSGFSTDTQYF. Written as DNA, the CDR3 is TGTGCCAGCAGCCCCGGCCGGAGCGGGTTTAGCACAGATACGCAGTATTTT.

The CDR3 DNA follows: TGTGCCAGCAGCTTAGATACGGGGGGGCCCTTTGAGCAGTTCTTC. It translates to CASSLDTGGPFEQFF. This rearrangement joins TRBV11-3 to TRBJ2-1, with 8 bases identical to TRBD2. CDR3 length: 15 residues. CDR1 is SGHNT and CDR2 is YENEEA in the germline V gene. The ends lost 0 bases at V and 9 bases at J; junction bases unmatched: 7. The full variable domain, completed using reference TRBV11-3 and TRBJ2-1, is EAGVVQSPRYKIIEKKQPVAFWCNPISGHNTLYWYLQNLGQGPELLIRYENEEAVDDSQLPKDRFSAERLKGVDSTLKIQPAELGDSAVYLCASSLDTGGPFEQFFGPGTRLTVL.

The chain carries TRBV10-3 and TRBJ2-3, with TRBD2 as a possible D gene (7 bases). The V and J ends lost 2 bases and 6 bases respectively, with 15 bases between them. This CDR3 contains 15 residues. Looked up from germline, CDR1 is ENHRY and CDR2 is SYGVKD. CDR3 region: CAISEGRGPPDTQYF. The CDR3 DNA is TGTGCCATCAGTGAGGGGCGGGGGCCGCCGGATACGCAGTATTTT.

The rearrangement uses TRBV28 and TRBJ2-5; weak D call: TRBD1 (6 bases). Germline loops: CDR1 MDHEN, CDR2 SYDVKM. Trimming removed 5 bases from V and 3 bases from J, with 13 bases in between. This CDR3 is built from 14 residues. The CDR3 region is CASSTGTRKETQYF. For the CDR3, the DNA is TGTGCCAGCAGTACCGGGACACGGAAAGAGACCCAGTACTTC.

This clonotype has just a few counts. The CDR3: CASSDRGGADTEAFF. CDR3 coding DNA: TGTGCCAGCAGCGATCGGGGAGGGGCGGACACTGAAGCTTTCTTT. The chain couples TRBV3-1 to TRBJ1-1; TRBD1 might be the D (5 bases). This CDR3 spans 15 amino acids. Trimming removed 5 bases at V and 3 bases at J, with 16 bases between. Germline-derived CDR1 and CDR2 are LGHDT and YNNKEL (reference sequence).

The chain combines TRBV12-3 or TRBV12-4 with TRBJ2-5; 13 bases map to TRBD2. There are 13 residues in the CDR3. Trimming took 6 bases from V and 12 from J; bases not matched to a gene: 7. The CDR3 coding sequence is TGTGCCAGCAGCCAGACTAGCGGGGGGCCCGAGTACTTC. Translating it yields CASSQTSGGPEYF.

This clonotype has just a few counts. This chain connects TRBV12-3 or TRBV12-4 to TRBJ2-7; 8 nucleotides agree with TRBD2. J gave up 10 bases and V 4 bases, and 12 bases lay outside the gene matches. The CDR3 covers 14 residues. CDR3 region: CASSSPGGPGRQYF. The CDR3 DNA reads TGTGCCAGCAGTTCCCCGGGAGGGCCGGGGCGACAGTACTTC.